These T cell receptor beta chains were read from a single sample in a study of beta chain features in type 1 diabetes. Profiling relied on immunoSEQ multiplex PCR, and the TCRdb table lists in-frame clones only, not all of them. The sample lists approximately 340,000 clones, less than 15% occurring once. The sample was naive CD4+ T cells from blood. Receptors were obtained from a woman aged 18-29 years in good health. Each CDR3 is given with its conserved first and last residue. The D gene is left open where the match is weak. Clone size appears in some rows only: once, few, many, or a class for an expanded clone.

clone_size | cdr3_length | j_call | d_call | v_call | cdr3_aa | cdr3_nt
NA | 16 | TRBJ2-3 | TRBD1 | TRBV25-1 | CASSYLPDRPPDTQYF | TGTGCCAGCAGTTATCTTCCGGACAGGCCCCCAGATACGCAGTATTTT
NA | 11 | TRBJ2-5 | NA | TRBV5-6 | CASSWAETQYF | TGTGCCAGCAGCTGGGCGGAGACCCAGTACTTC
few | 13 | TRBJ1-5 | NA | TRBV30 | CAWSRQVNQPQHF | TGTGCCTGGAGTCGGCAGGTCAATCAGCCCCAGCATTTT
few | 14 | TRBJ2-2 | NA | TRBV19 | CASSIQRRAGELFF | TGTGCCAGTAGTATTCAGAGGAGGGCCGGGGAGCTGTTTTTT
NA | 15 | TRBJ2-5 | TRBD2 | TRBV2 | CASGRGAAFQETQYF | TGTGCCAGCGGGAGGGGTGCAGCCTTCCAAGAGACCCAGTACTTC
NA | 14 | TRBJ2-5 | TRBD2 | TRBV29-1 | CSVGDSGRGATQYF | TGCAGCGTTGGGGATAGCGGGAGGGGGGCGACCCAGTACTTC
NA | 15 | TRBJ2-3 | NA | TRBV4-1 | CASSQVTDSTDTQYF | TGCGCCAGCAGCCAAGTCACAGATAGCACAGATACGCAGTATTTT
NA | 14 | TRBJ2-7 | NA | TRBV9 | CASSVVDNSYEQYF | TGTGCCAGCAGCGTAGTGGACAACTCCTACGAGCAGTACTTC
once | 15 | TRBJ2-7 | TRBD1 | TRBV18 | CASSPMTGAKGEQYF | TGTGCCAGCTCTCCAATGACAGGGGCCAAGGGCGAGCAGTACTTC
NA | 12 | TRBJ1-2 | NA | TRBV14 | CASSRRGLGYTF | TGTGCCAGCAGTCGTCGTGGACTTGGCTACACCTTC
NA | 14 | TRBJ1-5 | NA | TRBV5-6 | CASSLEGREQPQHF | TGTGCCAGCAGCTTGGAAGGGAGGGAACAGCCCCAGCATTTT
few | 14 | TRBJ2-5 | TRBD1 | TRBV7-9 | CASSRDRGKETQYF | TGTGCCAGCAGTCGGGACAGGGGTAAAGAGACCCAGTACTTC
NA | 16 | TRBJ2-7 | TRBD2 | TRBV28 | CASSSPSGGYSYEQYF | TGTGCCAGCAGTTCCCCTAGCGGGGGATACTCCTACGAGCAGTACTTC
NA | 15 | TRBJ1-5 | TRBD1 | TRBV7-2 | CASRLDRGSNQPQHF | TGTGCCAGCAGACTTGACAGGGGTAGCAATCAGCCCCAGCATTTT
few | 15 | TRBJ2-7 | TRBD1 | TRBV18 | CASSSGTAAFYEQYF | TGTGCCAGCTCTTCCGGGACAGCGGCCTTCTACGAGCAGTACTTC
few | 14 | TRBJ1-2 | TRBD1 | TRBV15 | CATSRGGTGVGYTF | TGTGCCACCAGCAGAGGAGGGACAGGGGTTGGCTACACCTTC
few | 14 | TRBJ1-2 | TRBD1 | TRBV28 | CATPIEGQGIGYTF | TGTGCCACCCCGATTGAGGGACAGGGCATTGGCTACACCTTC
few | 15 | TRBJ2-6 | NA | TRBV9 | CASSDVGAGANVLTF | TGTGCCAGCAGCGACGTGGGAGCTGGGGCCAACGTCCTGACTTTC